This T cell receptor (beta chain) was profiled in a study of identical twins. TCRdb re-derived calls from the 5' RACE reads in MiXCR, one entry per CDR3 protein. The sample consists of roughly 720,000 distinct CDR3 sequences, approximately 18% of them appearing once. This CDR3 comprises 18 residues. Another study also made use of these data, one on T cells expressing NK-cell markers. Per that study: Six of the donors carried dominant NKG2C+ clonotypes that took up roughly 1.0-8% of their CD8+ T cells.

The chain has TRBV21-1 and TRBJ2-1; the D segment call TRBD2 is taken from the table without a DNA check. TRBV21-1 is assigned pseudogene status. The sequence was obtained from a woman younger than 30 in good health. The sequenced sample was PBMCs. This CDR3 reads CASSKYESLAGEGDEQFF. CDR3 nucleotides: TGTGCCAGCAGCAAATACGAGAGTCTAGCGGGAGAGGGCGATGAGCAGTTCTTC.